This TCR beta chain was recorded in a study of cytomegalovirus exposure and HLA in healthy donors. This clone was counted a single time. The antigen remains unidentified. Trimming at V came to 4 bases and at J to 4 bases, leaving 8 bases not matched to a gene. There are 15 residues in the CDR3. The V gene's germline CDR1 is SGHDT and CDR2 YYEEEE. Healthy individuals who donated bone marrow served as the donors. Findings and limits, study-wide: In a later analysis, at a false discovery rate of 0.05, about 16,000 TCR beta sequences matched HLA alleles. About 180 TCR beta chains were listed as cytomegalovirus-associated.

This PCR relied on a set of 60 Vbeta primers and 13 Jbeta primers. The assay was immunoSEQ multiplex PCR, and TCRdb's table has in-frame clones only and misses some. The table records 80,000 to 100,000 clones, about four fifths of them present only once. This clonotype was sampled from a human donor in good health. This chain connects TRBV5-6 to TRBJ1-2, with TRBD1 matching over 9 bases. Material: PBMCs. CDR3 DNA sequence: TGTGCCAGCAGCACCCGGACAGGGGCCTTCTATGGCTACACCTTC. Translated: CASSTRTGAFYGYTF.